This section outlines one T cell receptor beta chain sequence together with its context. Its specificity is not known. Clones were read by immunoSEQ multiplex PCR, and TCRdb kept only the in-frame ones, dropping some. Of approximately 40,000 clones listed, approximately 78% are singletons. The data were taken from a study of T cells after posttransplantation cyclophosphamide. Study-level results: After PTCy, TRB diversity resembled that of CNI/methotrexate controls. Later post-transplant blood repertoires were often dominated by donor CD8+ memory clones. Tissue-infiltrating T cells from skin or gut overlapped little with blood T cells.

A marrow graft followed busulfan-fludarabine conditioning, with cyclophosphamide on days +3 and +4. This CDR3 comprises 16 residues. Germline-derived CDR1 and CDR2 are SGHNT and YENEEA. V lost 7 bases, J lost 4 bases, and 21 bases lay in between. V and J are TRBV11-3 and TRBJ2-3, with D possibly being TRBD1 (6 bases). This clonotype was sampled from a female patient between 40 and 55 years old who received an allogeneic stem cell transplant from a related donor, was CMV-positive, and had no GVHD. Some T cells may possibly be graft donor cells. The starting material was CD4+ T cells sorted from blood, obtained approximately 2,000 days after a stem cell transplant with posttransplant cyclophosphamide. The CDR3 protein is CASTPIFGGPPDTQYF. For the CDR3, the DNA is TGTGCCAGCACCCCCATTTTTGGGGGCCCCCCAGATACGCAGTATTTT.